What follows describes a single TCR beta chain. The entry originates in a study of blood T cell repertoires in COVID-19. About the study: Sample material is recorded as cDNA or gDNA derived from T cells, B-cell-depleted T cells, or PBMCs.

Produced via immunoSEQ multiplex PCR; TCRdb's table is partial and in-frame only. The table records over 150,000 clones, roughly 86% of them present only once. The V end lost 2 bases, the J end lost 5 bases, and 10 bases lay between the germline ends. The CDR3 is 15 amino acids. Germline CDR1 is SGHAT and CDR2 is FQNNGV. During active infection, Seattle patients enrolled and were then monitored through disease. This sequence originates from a man in his sixties with COVID-19, enrolled during active disease. What was sequenced was peripheral blood. The chain links TRBV11-2 to TRBJ1-6, with D tentatively TRBD1 (5 bases). CDR3 nucleotide sequence: TGTGCCAGCAGCTTAAGTGGACAAAATAATTCACCCCTCCACTTT. Translating gives CASSLSGQNNSPLHF.